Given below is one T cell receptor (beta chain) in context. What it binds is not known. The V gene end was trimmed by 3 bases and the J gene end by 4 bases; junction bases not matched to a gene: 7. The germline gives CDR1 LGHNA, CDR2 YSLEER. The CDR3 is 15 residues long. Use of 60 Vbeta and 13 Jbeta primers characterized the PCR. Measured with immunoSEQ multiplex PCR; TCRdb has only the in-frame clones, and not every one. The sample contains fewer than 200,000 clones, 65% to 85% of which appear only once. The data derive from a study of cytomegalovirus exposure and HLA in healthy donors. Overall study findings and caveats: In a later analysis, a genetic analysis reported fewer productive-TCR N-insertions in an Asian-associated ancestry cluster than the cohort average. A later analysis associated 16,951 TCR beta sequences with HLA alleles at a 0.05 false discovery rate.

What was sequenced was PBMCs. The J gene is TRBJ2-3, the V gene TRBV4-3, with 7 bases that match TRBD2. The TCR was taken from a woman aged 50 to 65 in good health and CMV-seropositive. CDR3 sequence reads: CASSQGGGPADTQYF. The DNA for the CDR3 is TGCGCCAGCAGCCAGGGGGGAGGGCCCGCAGATACGCAGTATTTT.